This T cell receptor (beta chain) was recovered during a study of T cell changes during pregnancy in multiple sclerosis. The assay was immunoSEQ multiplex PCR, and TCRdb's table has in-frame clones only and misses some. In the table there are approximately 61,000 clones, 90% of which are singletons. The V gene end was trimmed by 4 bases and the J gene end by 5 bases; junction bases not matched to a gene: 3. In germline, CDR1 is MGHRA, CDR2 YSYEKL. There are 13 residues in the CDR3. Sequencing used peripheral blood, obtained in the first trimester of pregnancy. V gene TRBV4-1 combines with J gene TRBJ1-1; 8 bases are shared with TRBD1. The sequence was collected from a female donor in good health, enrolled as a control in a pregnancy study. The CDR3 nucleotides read TGCGCCAGCAGCCTGGACAGGGCTACTGAAGCTTTCTTT. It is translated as CASSLDRATEAFF.